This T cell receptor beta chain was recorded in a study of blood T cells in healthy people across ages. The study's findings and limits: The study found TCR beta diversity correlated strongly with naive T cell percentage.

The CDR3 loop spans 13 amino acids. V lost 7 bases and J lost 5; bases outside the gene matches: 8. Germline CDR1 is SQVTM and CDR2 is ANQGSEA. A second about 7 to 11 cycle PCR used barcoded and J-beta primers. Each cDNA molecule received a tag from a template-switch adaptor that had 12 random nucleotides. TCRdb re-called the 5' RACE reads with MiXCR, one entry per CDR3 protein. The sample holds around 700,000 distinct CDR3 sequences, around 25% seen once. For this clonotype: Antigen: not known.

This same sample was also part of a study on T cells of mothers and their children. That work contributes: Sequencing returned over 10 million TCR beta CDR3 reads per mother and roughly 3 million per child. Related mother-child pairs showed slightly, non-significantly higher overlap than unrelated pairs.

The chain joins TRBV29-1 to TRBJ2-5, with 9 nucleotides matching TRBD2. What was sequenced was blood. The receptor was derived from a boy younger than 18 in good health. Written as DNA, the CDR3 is TGCAGCGCGGGGAGCGGACTAGCGGAGACCCAGTACTTC. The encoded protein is CSAGSGLAETQYF.